The present TCR beta chain was sequenced within a study of T cell responses to AZD1222 COVID-19 vaccine. Details on this clone: What it recognizes is unknown.

Some clones are missing from TCRdb's copy, which holds only in-frame ones; the method was immunoSEQ multiplex PCR. Here the sample spans about 100,000 clones, roughly 85% being singletons. Regarding the study as a whole: Baseline serology detected seropositivity in only six AZD1222 recipients. Repertoire sampling was restricted to post-peak T cell response timepoints. Across the whole spike, CD4 TCRs peaked at regions 160-218 and 743-854. The breadth and depth of Spike-specific TCRs increased once two AZD1222 doses had been given.

Unmatched junction bases numbered 10, after V lost 4 bases and J lost 11 bases. The CDR3 length is 14 residues. CDR1 and CDR2 from the germline V gene are SGHTA and FQGTGA. Sequencing was performed on peripheral blood, taken 28 days after the second AZD1222 dose. The receptor's source is an adult who received the AZD1222 COVID-19 vaccine. The genes are TRBV7-3 and TRBJ2-1; 8 positions match TRBD2. The CDR3: CASSSILEREQQFF. CDR3 bases: TGTGCCAGCAGCTCGATTTTAGAGCGGGAGCAGCAGTTCTTC.